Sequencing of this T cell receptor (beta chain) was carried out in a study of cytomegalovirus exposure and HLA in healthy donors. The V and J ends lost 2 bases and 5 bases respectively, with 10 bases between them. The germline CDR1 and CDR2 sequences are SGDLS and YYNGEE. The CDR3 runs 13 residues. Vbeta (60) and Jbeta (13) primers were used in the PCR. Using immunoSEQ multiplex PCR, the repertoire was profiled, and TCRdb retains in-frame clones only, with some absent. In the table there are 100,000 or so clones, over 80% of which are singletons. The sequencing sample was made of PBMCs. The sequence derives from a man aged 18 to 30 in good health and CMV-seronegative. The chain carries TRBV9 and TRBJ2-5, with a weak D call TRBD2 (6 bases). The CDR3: CASSVSGGETQYF. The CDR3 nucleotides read TGTGCCAGCAGCGTCAGTGGGGGGGAGACCCAGTACTTC.